The sequence of this T cell receptor beta chain was determined in a study of T cells after yellow fever vaccination. General study findings and limits: Once the booster was given, most primary-vaccination clones reappeared, at about 95% for CD4 and 88% for CD8.

There are a few counts of this clonotype. The antigen remains undetermined. TCRdb recomputed calls from the 5' RACE reads with MiXCR, one row per CDR3 protein. The data hold 300,000 to 450,000 distinct CDR3 sequences, with around 8.1% observed a single time. The sequence was obtained from a man aged 18 to 29 who received the YFV17D yellow fever vaccine. The starting material was PBMCs, obtained approximately 40 days after the first yellow fever vaccination.

The chain's CDR3 is CASSIQGTYNSPLHF. The CDR3 region has the DNA TGTGCCAGCAGTATACAGGGGACCTATAATTCACCCCTCCACTTT. V is TRBV6-2 or TRBV6-3 and J is TRBJ1-6; TRBD1 agrees at 7 bases. CDR3 length: 15 residues. V gave up 5 bases and J gave up 2 bases; unmatched junction bases: 3. Germline CDR1 reads MNHEY; CDR2 reads SVGEGT.